This record covers a single TCR beta chain. The CDR3 has 13 residues. V shed 5 bases and J 8 bases; nucleotides not matched to a gene: 6. The table came from immunoSEQ multiplex PCR; TCRdb's copy has only in-frame clones and leaves some out. Of approximately 100,000 clones listed, 65% to 90% are singletons. This sample is part of a study of blood T cell repertoires in COVID-19. V is TRBV12-3 or TRBV12-4 and J is TRBJ1-2; 9 bases agree with TRBD1. The sample consisted of PBMCs or T cells enriched from blood (not recorded which). This clonotype originated in a woman between 45 and 65 years old who had recovered from COVID-19. Written as DNA, the CDR3 is TGTGCCAGCAGTACAGGGGGCATTTGGGGCTACACCTTC. It translates to CASSTGGIWGYTF.